These 20 T cell receptor beta chains came from one sample sequenced in a study of untreated major depressive disorder. General study results and limits: Depressed patients' CD4+ T cells carried increased TRBV05-01 (Vbeta 5.1) usage versus control CD4+ T cells.

Sequenced by immunoSEQ multiplex PCR; TCRdb stores in-frame clones only, minus some. The sample includes more than 25,000 clones, approximately 91% of them seen just once. No antigen is known for these receptors. Sequencing used CD4+ T cells from PBMCs. These receptors originate from a woman in her twenties or thirties with major depressive disorder.

The CDR3 DNA follows: TGTGCCAGCAGCCTGGGACAGGGCGGACCCTACGAGCAGTACTTC. Amino acid sequence: CASSLGQGGPYEQYF. The genes are TRBV5-6 and TRBJ2-7; 9 bases agree with TRBD1. CDR1 and CDR2 from the germline V gene are SGHDT and YYEEEE. The CDR3 consists of 15 residues. Germline trimming cut 4 bases from V and 2 bases from J; bases unmatched to any gene: 7.

This clone was recorded only once. The chain is built from TRBV19 and TRBJ1-3; unclear D gene. Per germline, CDR1 LNHDA and CDR2 SQIVND (reference sequence). Trimming cost V 3 bases and J 9 bases, with 15 bases left between them. This CDR3 comprises 14 residues. The CDR3 coding sequence is TGTGCCAGTAGTATCGGCGGATTTCAGACCACCATATATTTT. Protein product: CASSIGGFQTTIYF. Full variable domain (rest looked up from reference TRBV19 and TRBJ1-3): DGGITQSPKYLFRKEGQNVTLSCEQNLNHDAMYWYRQDPGQGLRLIYYSQIVNDFQKGDIAEGYSVSREKKESFPLTVTSAQKNPTAFYLCASSIGGFQTTIYFGEGSWLTVV.

CDR3 nucleotide sequence: TGTGCCAGCAGCTTGGGGGCAGGGGGAAACAATCAGCCCCAGCATTTT. It translates to CASSLGAGGNNQPQHF. This sequence joins TRBV7-2 and TRBJ1-5, with 7 bases matching TRBD1. V lost 3 bases and J lost 3; bases outside the gene matches: 8. The CDR3 has 16 amino acids. Germline V gene sequence: CDR1 SGHTA, CDR2 FQGNSA. The whole variable domain, filled in from reference TRBV7-2 and TRBJ1-5, reads GAGVSQSPSNKVTEKGKDVELRCDPISGHTALYWYRQSLGQGLEFLIYFQGNSAPDKSGLPSDRFSAERTGGSVSTLTIQRTQQEDSAVYLCASSLGAGGNNQPQHFGDGTRLSIL.

V usage is TRBV28 and J usage is TRBJ1-5; D remains unclear. Trimming removed 6 bases at V and 6 bases at J, with 18 bases between. The germline V gene has CDR1 MDHEN and CDR2 SYDVKM. This CDR3 is built from 15 residues. The CDR3 coding sequence is TGTGCCAGCAGCCGGCCGGAAGGGTCGGGTCAGCCCCAGCATTTT. Translated: CASSRPEGSGQPQHF.

The chain employs TRBV20-1 and TRBJ1-1, with D hard to call. The V gene's germline CDR1 is DFQATT and CDR2 SNEGSKA (reference sequence). The CDR3 runs to 11 residues. V was trimmed by 8 bases and J by 4 bases, leaving 11 bases between them. The CDR3 protein is CSPLRVTEAFF. CDR3 sequence (DNA): TGCAGTCCTCTCCGGGTCACTGAAGCTTTCTTT.

Here the CDR3 reads CASSLFVTGAEKLFF. Written as DNA, the CDR3 is TGTGCCAGCAGCTTGTTCGTGACAGGGGCTGAAAAACTGTTTTTT. This chain joins TRBV5-5 and TRBJ1-4, with 8 bases fitting TRBD1. This CDR3 contains 15 residues. Germline V gene data show CDR1 as SGHKS and CDR2 as YYEKEE (reference sequence). The trim removed 1 base at V and 7 bases at J, leaving 6 bases unmatched.

The CDR3, as DNA: TGCGCCAGCAGCTTGAGGCCTAACACTGAAGCTTTCTTT. Its translation is CASSLRPNTEAFF. The genes are TRBV5-1 and TRBJ1-1, with unresolved D. With 1 base removed from V and 2 bases from J, the gap between germline ends came to 6 bases. The CDR3 loop spans 13 amino acids. Germline CDR1 reads SGHRS; CDR2 reads YFSETQ.

The J gene is TRBJ1-1, the V gene TRBV7-6; the D is unclear. The V end was cut by 5 bases, the J end by 6 bases, with 16 bases between. This CDR3 has 14 residues. Germline V CDR1 and CDR2: SGHVS, FNYEAQ. CDR3 loop: CASSQDTIGPEAFF. CDR3 coding DNA: TGTGCCAGCAGCCAAGACACTATAGGGCCTGAAGCTTTCTTT.

The chain has TRBV6-6 and TRBJ2-7; 8 bases are shared with TRBD2. Germline V gene lookup returns CDR1 MNHNY and CDR2 SVGAGI (reference sequence). The ends lost 7 bases at V and 6 bases at J; junction bases unmatched: 14. The CDR3 covers 15 residues. This CDR3 is CASTYMSGSPSEQYF. The DNA of the CDR3 is TGTGCCAGCACCTATATGAGCGGGAGTCCGAGCGAGCAGTACTTC.

This clone was counted once. The chain has TRBV6-5 and TRBJ2-7; 7 nucleotides align to TRBD1. Germline trimming cut 5 bases from V and 4 bases from J; bases unmatched to any gene: 8. The CDR3 runs to 14 residues. Germline CDR1 and CDR2: MNHEY and SVGAGI. Here the CDR3 reads CASSLRGRGYEQYF. CDR3 nucleotide sequence: TGTGCCAGCAGTCTAAGGGGGCGCGGTTACGAGCAGTACTTC.

The V call is TRBV6-6, the J call TRBJ2-3; 9 bases are shared with TRBD2. The CDR3 length is 15 residues. With V trimmed by 0 bases and J by 4 bases, 2 bases remained unmatched. Germline CDR1 MNHNY, CDR2 SVGAGI (reference sequence). CDR3 nucleotide sequence: TGTGCCAGCAGTTACTCAGGCGGGAGGGCAGATACGCAGTATTTT. As protein: CASSYSGGRADTQYF.

The rearrangement joins TRBV18 to TRBJ2-2, with 7 bases lining up with TRBD2. The CDR3 has 16 residues. The germline gives CDR1 KGHSH, CDR2 LQKENI. Trimming cost V 0 bases and J 2 bases; bases outside gene matches: 3. This CDR3 is CASSPPKRGNTGELFF. In nucleotides, the CDR3 is TGTGCCAGCTCACCACCGAAGCGGGGAAACACCGGGGAGCTGTTTTTT. The full variable domain, in which reference TRBV18 and TRBJ2-2 provide the parts outside the CDR3, is NAGVMQNPRHLVRRRGQEARLRCSPMKGHSHVYWYRQLPEEGLKFMVYLQKENIIDESGMPKERFSAEFPKEGPSILRIQQVVRGDSAAYFCASSPPKRGNTGELFFGEGSRLTVL.

The chain recombines TRBV6-1 with TRBJ2-4, with TRBD1 matching over 7 bases. There are 17 residues in the CDR3. CDR1 MNHNS and CDR2 SASEGT come from the germline V gene. The V and J ends lost 3 bases and 3 bases, in that order; junction bases with no gene match: 11. CDR3 residues: CASSEAFGRGFKNIQYF. For the CDR3, the DNA is TGTGCCAGCAGTGAGGCTTTCGGCAGGGGGTTCAAAAACATTCAGTACTTC.

The rearrangement links TRBV9 to TRBJ2-2, with D tentatively TRBD2 (5 bases). Germline values: CDR1 SGDLS, CDR2 YYNGEE. CDR3 length: 12 amino acids. V lost 5 bases to trimming and J lost 6 bases, with 8 bases between them. CDR3 DNA sequence: TGTGCCAGCAGGAGGGTTTCCGGGGAGCTGTTTTTT. Protein sequence: CASRRVSGELFF.

The rearrangement uses TRBV29-1 and TRBJ2-7; tentatively, D is TRBD1 (7 bases). The V gene's germline CDR1 is SQVTM and CDR2 ANQGSEA. This CDR3 comprises 14 residues. Deletions cut 4 bases from V and 1 base from J, with 14 bases between. The CDR3 protein is CSVGRQGGSYEQYF. DNA of the CDR3: TGCAGCGTTGGTCGGCAGGGGGGTTCCTACGAGCAGTACTTC.

The CDR3 nucleotides read TGTGCCAGCAGGTGGGGCCCAAACACTGAAGCTTTCTTT. This gives the protein CASRWGPNTEAFF. This chain links TRBV6-1 with TRBJ1-1; tentatively, D is TRBD1 (5 bases). CDR1 and CDR2 (germline): MNHNS, SASEGT. The CDR3 runs to 13 residues. V lost 6 bases and J 2 bases, leaving 10 bases between the germline ends.

This CDR3 reads CASSLRDSNEQFF. The DNA of the CDR3 is TGTGCCAGCAGCTTAAGGGACAGCAATGAGCAGTTCTTC. This sequence joins TRBV11-1 and TRBJ2-1; the match to TRBD1 covers 7 bases. In germline, CDR1 is SGHAT, CDR2 FQDESV (reference sequence). Losses at the gene ends were 2 bases for V and 6 bases for J; bases not matched to a gene: 1. The CDR3 covers 13 residues.

The gene calls are TRBV11-2 and TRBJ1-6; tentatively, D is TRBD1 (6 bases). Trimming shortened V by 6 bases and J by 9 bases, and 12 bases separated the two germline ends. The CDR3 runs to 13 residues. Germline V gene data show CDR1 as SGHAT and CDR2 as FQNNGV. The CDR3 DNA sequence: TGTGCCAGCAGGAGGACAGTCACTTCACCCCTCCACTTT. It translates to CASRRTVTSPLHF.

This clone was observed a few times. This rearrangement joins TRBV9 to TRBJ1-6; 9 bases are shared with TRBD1. Germline V gene data show CDR1 as SGDLS and CDR2 as YYNGEE. The CDR3 runs 13 residues. The V segment lost 3 bases and the J segment 8 bases; nucleotides outside the gene matches: 0. CDR3 nucleotide sequence: TGTGCCAGCAGCGGGGACAGGGATTCACCCCTCCACTTT. It specifies CASSGDRDSPLHF.

The chain uses TRBV11-1 and TRBJ2-5; D perhaps matches TRBD1 (5 bases). Germline V lookup: CDR1 SGHAT, CDR2 FQDESV (reference sequence). The germline V and J ends were trimmed by 1 base and 1 base, with 7 bases remaining between them. CDR3 length: 14 residues. The CDR3 region has the DNA TGTGCCAGCAGCTTAGGGGGCGGCCAAGAGACCCAGTACTTC. It encodes CASSLGGGQETQYF.